The sequence of this T cell receptor beta chain was determined in a study of T cell changes during pregnancy in multiple sclerosis. Sequencing used immunoSEQ multiplex PCR; TCRdb keeps in-frame clones, though not all of them. Of tens of thousands of clones in the sample, roughly nine tenths are singletons; the top ten hold around 1.7%. Trimming removed 9 bases from V and 3 bases from J; junction bases left unmatched: 0. This CDR3 is 11 amino acids long. Germline V gene sequence: CDR1 ENHRY, CDR2 SYGVKD. V is TRBV10-3 and J is TRBJ2-7, with 9 bases fitting TRBD1. Sequenced material: peripheral blood, taken after pregnancy. The sequence was obtained from a female donor in good health, enrolled as a control in a pregnancy study. DNA for the CDR3: TGTGCCATGGGACAGGGCTACGAGCAGTACTTC. It is translated as CAMGQGYEQYF.